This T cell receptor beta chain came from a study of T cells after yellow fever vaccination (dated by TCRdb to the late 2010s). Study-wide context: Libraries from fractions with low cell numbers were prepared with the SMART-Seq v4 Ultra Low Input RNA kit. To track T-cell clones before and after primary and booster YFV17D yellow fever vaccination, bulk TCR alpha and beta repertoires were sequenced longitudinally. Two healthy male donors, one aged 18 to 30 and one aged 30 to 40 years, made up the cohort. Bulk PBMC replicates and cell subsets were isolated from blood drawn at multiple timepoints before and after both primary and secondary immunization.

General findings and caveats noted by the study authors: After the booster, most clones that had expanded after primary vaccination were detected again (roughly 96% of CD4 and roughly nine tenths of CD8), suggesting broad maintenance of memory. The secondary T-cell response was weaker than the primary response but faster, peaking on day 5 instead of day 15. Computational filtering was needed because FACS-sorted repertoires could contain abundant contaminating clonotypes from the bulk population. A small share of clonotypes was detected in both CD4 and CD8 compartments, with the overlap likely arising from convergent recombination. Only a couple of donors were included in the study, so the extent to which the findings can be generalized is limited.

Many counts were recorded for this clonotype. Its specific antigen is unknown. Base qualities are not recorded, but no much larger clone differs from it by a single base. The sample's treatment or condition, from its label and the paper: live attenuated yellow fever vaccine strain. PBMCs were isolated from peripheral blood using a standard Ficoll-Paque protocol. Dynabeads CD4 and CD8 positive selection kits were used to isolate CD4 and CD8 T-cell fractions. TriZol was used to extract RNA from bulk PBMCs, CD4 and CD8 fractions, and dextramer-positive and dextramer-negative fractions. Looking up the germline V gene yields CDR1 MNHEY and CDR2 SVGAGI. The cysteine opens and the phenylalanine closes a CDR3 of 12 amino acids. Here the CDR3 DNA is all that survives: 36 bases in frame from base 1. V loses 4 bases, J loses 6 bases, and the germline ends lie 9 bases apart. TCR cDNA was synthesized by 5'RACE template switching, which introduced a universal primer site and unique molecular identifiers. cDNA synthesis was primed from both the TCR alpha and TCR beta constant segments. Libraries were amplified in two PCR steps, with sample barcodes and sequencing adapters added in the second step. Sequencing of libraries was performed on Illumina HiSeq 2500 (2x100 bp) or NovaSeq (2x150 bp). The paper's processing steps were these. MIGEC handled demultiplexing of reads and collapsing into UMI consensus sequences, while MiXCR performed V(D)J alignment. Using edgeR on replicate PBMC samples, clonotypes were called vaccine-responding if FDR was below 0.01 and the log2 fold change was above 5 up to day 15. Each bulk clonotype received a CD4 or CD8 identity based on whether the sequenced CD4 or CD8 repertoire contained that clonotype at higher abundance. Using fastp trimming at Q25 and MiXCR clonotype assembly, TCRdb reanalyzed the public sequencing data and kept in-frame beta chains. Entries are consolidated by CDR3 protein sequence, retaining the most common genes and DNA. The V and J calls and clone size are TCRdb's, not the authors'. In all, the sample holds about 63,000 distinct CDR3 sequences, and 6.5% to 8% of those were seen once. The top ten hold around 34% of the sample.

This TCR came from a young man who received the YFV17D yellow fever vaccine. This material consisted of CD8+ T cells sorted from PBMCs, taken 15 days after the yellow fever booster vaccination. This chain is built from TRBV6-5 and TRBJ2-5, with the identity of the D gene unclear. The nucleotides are TGTGCCAGCAGTTCTCATGCCAAGACCCAGTACTTC. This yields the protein CASSSHAKTQYF.